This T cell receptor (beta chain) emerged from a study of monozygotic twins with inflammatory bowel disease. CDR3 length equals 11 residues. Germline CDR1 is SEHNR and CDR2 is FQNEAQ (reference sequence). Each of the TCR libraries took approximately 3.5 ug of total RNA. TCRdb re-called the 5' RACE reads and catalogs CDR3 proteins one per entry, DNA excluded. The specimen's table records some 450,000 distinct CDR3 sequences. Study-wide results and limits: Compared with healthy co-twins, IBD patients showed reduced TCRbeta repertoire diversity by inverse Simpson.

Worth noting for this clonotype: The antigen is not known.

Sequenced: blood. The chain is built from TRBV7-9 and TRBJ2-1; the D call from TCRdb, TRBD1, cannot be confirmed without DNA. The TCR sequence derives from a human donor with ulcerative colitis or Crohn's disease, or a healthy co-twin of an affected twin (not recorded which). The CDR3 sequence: CASSSTGTANF.